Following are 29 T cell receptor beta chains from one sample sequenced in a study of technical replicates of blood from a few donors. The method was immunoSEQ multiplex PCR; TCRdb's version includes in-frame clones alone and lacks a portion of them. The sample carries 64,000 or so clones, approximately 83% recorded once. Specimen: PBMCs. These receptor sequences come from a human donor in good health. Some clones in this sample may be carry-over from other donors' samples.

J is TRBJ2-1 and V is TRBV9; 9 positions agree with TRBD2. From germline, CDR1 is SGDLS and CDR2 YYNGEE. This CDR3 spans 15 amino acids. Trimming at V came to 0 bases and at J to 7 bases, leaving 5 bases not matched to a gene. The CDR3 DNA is TGTGCCAGCAGCGTAGGAAGCGGGAGGTTTAATGAGCAGTTCTTC. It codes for CASSVGSGRFNEQFF.

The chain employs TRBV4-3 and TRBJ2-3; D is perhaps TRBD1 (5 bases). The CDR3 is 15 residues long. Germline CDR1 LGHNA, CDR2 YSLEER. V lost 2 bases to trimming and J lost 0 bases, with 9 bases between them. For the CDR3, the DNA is TGCGCCAGCAGCCAAAGCCAGGGCAGCACAGATACGCAGTATTTT. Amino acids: CASSQSQGSTDTQYF.

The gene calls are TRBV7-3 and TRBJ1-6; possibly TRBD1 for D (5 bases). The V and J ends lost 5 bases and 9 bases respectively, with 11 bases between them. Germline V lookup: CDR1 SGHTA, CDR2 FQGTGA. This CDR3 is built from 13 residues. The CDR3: CASSPGGSSPLHF. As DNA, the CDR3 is TGTGCCAGCAGCCCCGGGGGATCTTCACCCCTCCACTTT.

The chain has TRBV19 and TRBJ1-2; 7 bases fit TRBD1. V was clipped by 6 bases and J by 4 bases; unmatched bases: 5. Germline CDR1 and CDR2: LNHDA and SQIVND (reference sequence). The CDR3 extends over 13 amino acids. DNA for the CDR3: TGTGCCAGTAGACAGGACAGGACCTATGGCTACACCTTC. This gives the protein CASRQDRTYGYTF.

CDR3 DNA: TGTGCCAGCAGGGGGAGGGACAGGGGAGTTTACGAGCAGTACTTC. It translates to CASRGRDRGVYEQYF. This rearrangement joins TRBV2 to TRBJ2-7; 10 nucleotides align to TRBD1. The CDR3 totals 15 residues. The germline V gene encodes CDR1 SNHLY and CDR2 FYNNEI. With 6 bases clipped from V and 4 bases from J, the junction kept 9 bases outside the gene matches.

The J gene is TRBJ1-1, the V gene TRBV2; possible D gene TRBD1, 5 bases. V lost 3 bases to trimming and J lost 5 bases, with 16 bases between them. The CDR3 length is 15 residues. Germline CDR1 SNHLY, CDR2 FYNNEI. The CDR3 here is CASSEDGGRRTEAFF. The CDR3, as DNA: TGTGCCAGCAGTGAGGACGGGGGTCGGCGTACTGAAGCTTTCTTT.

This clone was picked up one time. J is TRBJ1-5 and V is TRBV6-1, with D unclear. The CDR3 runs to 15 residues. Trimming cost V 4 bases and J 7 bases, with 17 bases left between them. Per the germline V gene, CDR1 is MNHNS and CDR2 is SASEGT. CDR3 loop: CASSVSDEGTQPQHF. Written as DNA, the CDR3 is TGTGCCAGCAGTGTTTCCGATGAGGGTACGCAGCCCCAGCATTTT.

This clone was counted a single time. For the CDR3, the DNA is TGTGCCAGCAGCGTAGATGGACAGACTTACGAGCAGTACTTC. Residues: CASSVDGQTYEQYF. The chain is built from TRBV9 and TRBJ2-7; D might be TRBD1 (6 bases). Germline V gene sequence: CDR1 SGDLS, CDR2 YYNGEE. CDR3 length equals 14 residues. Trimming left V 0 bases short and J 4 bases short, with 11 bases between.

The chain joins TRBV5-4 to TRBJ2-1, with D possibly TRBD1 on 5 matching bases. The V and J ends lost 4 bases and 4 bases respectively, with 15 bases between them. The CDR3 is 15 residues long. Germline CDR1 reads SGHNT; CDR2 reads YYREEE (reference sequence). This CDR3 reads CASSPPARAYNEQFF. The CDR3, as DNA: TGTGCCAGCAGCCCCCCTGCCAGGGCATACAATGAGCAGTTCTTC. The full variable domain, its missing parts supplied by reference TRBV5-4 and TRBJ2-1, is ETGVTQSPTHLIKTRGQQVTLRCSSQSGHNTVSWYQQALGQGPQFIFQYYREEENGRGNFPPRFSGLQFPNYSSELNVNALELDDSALYLCASSPPARAYNEQFFGPGTRLTVL.

CDR3 sequence reads: CAWSVLSGKIQYF. CDR3 in DNA: TGTGCCTGGAGTGTACTGTCCGGTAAAATTCAGTACTTC. The chain employs TRBV30 and TRBJ2-4; D gene uncertain. Per germline, CDR1 GTSNPN and CDR2 SVGIG (reference sequence). The CDR3 contains 13 residues. V was trimmed by 0 bases and J by 10 bases, leaving 13 bases between them.

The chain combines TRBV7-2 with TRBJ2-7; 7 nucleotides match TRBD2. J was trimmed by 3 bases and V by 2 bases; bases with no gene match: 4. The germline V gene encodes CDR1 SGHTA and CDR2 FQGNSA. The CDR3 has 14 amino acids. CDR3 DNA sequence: TGTGCCAGCAGCTTATATCAGCGGGGCTACGAGCAGTACTTC. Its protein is CASSLYQRGYEQYF.

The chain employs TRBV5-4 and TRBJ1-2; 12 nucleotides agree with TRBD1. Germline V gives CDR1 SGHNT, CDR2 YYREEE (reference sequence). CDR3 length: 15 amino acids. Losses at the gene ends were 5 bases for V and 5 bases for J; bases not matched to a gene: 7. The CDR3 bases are TGTGCCAGCAGACCGGGACAGGGGGCCTGGTATGGCTACACCTTC. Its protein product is CASRPGQGAWYGYTF.

DNA for the CDR3: TGCGCCAGCAGCCAAGGGAGGACTAGGGGCTTTACAGATACGCAGTATTTT. It yields the protein CASSQGRTRGFTDTQYF. This chain joins TRBV4-3 and TRBJ2-3; 7 bases align to TRBD2. Germline CDR1 LGHNA, CDR2 YSLEER. There are 17 residues in the CDR3. The V and J ends lost 1 base and 3 bases, in that order; junction bases with no gene match: 10.

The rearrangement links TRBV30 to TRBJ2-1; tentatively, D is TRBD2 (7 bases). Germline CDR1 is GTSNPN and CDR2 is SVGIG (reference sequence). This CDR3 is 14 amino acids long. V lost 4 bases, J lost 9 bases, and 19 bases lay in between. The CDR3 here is CAWILRGANGEQFF. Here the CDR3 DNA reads TGTGCCTGGATTCTCCGGGGGGCTAACGGTGAGCAGTTCTTC.

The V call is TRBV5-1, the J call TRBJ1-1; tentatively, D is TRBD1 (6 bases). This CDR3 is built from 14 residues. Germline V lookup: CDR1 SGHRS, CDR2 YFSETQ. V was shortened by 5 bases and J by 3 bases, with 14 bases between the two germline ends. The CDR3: CASSILHRDTEAFF. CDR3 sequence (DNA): TGCGCCAGCAGTATTTTACACAGGGACACTGAAGCTTTCTTT. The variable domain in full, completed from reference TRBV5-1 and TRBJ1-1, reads KAGVTQTPRYLIKTRGQQVTLSCSPISGHRSVSWYQQTPGQGLQFLFEYFSETQRNKGNFPGRFSGRQFSNSRSEMNVSTLELGDSALYLCASSILHRDTEAFFGQGTRLTVV.

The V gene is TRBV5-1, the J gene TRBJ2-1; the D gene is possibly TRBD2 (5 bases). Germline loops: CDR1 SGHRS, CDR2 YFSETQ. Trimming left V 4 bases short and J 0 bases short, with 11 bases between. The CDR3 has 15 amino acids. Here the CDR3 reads CASSPGSASYNEQFF. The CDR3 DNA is TGCGCCAGCAGCCCGGGGAGTGCCTCCTACAATGAGCAGTTCTTC.

The CDR3 DNA reads as TGTGCCAGCAGCCTCGGTGCGGGGGGCGACCCCATTTCCTCCTACGAGCAGTACTTC. Amino acids: CASSLGAGGDPISSYEQYF. The chain recombines TRBV4-2 with TRBJ2-7; the match to TRBD2 covers 8 bases. The CDR3 loop spans 19 amino acids. V trimming: 4 bases; J trimming: 0 bases; junction bases outside the gene matches: 17. CDR1 LGHNA and CDR2 YNFKEQ come from the germline V gene.

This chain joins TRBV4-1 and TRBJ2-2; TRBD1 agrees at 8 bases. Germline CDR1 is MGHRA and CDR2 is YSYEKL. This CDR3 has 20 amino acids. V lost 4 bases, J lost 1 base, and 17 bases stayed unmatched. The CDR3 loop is CASSRDGDRPARRNTGELFF. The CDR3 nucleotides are TGCGCCAGCAGCCGAGACGGGGACAGGCCGGCAAGGCGGAACACCGGGGAGCTGTTTTTT.

In DNA form, the CDR3 reads TGTGCCAGCAGTGAAGGCAGGGTCACTGAAGCTTTCTTT. The encoded protein is CASSEGRVTEAFF. This rearrangement joins TRBV25-1 to TRBJ1-1; D is possibly TRBD1 (5 bases). Trimming pared 2 bases from V and 4 bases from J, leaving 8 bases between. Germline V lookup: CDR1 MGHDK, CDR2 SYGVNS. The CDR3 is 13 amino acids.

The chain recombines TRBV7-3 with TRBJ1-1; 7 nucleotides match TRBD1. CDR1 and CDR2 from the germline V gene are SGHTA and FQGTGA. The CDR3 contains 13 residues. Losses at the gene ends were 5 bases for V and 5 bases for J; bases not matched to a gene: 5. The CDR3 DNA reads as TGTGCCAGCAGCCTGGGACAGAGAACTGAAGCTTTCTTT. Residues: CASSLGQRTEAFF.

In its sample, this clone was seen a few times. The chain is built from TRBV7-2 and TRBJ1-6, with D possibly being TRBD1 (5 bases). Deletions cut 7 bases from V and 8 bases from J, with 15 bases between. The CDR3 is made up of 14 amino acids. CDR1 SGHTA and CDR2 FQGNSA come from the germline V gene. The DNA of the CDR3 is TGTGCCAGCATCCCGACAGCAGATTATTCACCCCTCCACTTT. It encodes CASIPTADYSPLHF. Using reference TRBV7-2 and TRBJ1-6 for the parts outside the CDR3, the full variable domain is GAGVSQSPSNKVTEKGKDVELRCDPISGHTALYWYRQSLGQGLEFLIYFQGNSAPDKSGLPSDRFSAERTGGSVSTLTIQRTQQEDSAVYLCASIPTADYSPLHFGNGTRLTVT.

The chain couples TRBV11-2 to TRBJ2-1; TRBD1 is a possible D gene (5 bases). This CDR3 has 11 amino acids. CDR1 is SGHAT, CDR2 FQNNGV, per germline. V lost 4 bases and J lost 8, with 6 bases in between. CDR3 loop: CASSSGYEQFF. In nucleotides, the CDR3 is TGTGCCAGCAGCTCAGGGTATGAGCAGTTCTTC.

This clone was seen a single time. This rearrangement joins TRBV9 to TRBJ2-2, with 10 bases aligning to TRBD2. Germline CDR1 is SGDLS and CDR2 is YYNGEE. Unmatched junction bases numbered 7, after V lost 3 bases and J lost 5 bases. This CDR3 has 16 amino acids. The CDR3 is CASSAIAGGYTGELFF. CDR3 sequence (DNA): TGTGCCAGCAGCGCCATAGCGGGAGGTTATACCGGGGAGCTGTTTTTT. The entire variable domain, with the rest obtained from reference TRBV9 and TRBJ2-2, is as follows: DSGVTQTPKHLITATGQRVTLRCSPRSGDLSVYWYQQSLDQGLQFLIQYYNGEERAKGNILERFSAQQFPDLHSELNLSSLELGDSALYFCASSAIAGGYTGELFFGEGSRLTVL.

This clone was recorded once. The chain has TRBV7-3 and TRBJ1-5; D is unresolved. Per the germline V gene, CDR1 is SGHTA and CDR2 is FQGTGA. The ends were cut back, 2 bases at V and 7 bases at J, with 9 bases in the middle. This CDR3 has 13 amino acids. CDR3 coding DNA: TGTGCCAGCAGCTTATCGGCCGGGCAGCCCCAGCATTTT. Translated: CASSLSAGQPQHF.

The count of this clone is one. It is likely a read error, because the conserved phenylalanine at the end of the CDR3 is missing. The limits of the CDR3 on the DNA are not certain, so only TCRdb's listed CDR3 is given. The CDR3 sequence: CSVEKSTRY. The rearrangement uses TRBV29-1 and TRBJ2-7; no DNA check was done on the table's D call, TRBD2. A total of 9 residues make up the CDR3, ends included. From germline, CDR1 is SQVTM and CDR2 ANQGSEA.

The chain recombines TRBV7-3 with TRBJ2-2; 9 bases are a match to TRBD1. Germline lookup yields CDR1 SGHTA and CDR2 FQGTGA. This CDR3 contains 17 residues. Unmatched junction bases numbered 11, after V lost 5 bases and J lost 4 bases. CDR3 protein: CASSPGQQGAGTGELFF. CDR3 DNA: TGTGCCAGCAGCCCGGGGCAACAGGGGGCAGGCACCGGGGAGCTGTTTTTT.

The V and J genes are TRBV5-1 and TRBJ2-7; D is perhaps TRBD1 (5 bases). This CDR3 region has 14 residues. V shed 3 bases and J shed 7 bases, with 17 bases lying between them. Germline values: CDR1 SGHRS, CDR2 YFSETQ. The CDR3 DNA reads TGCGCCAGCAGCTCCGACAGTTGGGCTAGTGAGCAGTACTTC. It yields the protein CASSSDSWASEQYF.

This CDR3 is CASSTAGITDTQYF. The CDR3 DNA follows: TGTGCCAGCAGCACCGCGGGTATCACAGATACGCAGTATTTT. The J gene is TRBJ2-3, the V gene TRBV5-4; a weak D match, TRBD2 (5 bases). This CDR3 region has 14 residues. Per the germline V gene, CDR1 is SGHNT and CDR2 is YYREEE (reference sequence). V lost 4 bases and J 2 bases, leaving 11 bases between the germline ends.

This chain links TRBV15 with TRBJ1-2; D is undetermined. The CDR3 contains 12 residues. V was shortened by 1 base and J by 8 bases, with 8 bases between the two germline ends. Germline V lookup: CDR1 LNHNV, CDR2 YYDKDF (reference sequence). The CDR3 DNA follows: TGTGCCACCAGCAGAGGCGGTTCGGGCTACACCTTC. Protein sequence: CATSRGGSGYTF. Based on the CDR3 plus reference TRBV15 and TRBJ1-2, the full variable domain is DAMVIQNPRYQVTQFGKPVTLSCSQTLNHNVMYWYQQKSSQAPKLLFHYYDKDFNNEADTPDNFQSRRPNTSFCFLDIRSPGLGDTAMYLCATSRGGSGYTFGSGTRLTVV.